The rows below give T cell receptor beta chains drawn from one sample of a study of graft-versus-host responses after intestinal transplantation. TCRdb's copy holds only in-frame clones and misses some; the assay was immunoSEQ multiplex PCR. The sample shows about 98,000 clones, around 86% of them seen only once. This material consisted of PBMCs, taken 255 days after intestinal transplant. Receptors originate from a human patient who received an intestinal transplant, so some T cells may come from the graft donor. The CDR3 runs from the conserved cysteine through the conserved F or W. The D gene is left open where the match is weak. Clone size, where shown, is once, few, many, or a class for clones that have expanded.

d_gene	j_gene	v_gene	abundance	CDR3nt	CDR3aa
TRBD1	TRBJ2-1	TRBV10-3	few	TGTGCCATCAGTGGACAGGGGGCACATGAGCAGTTCTTC	CAISGQGAHEQFF
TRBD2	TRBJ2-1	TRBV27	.	TGTGCCAGCAGTTTATCGCGGCGGGAGCTACACAATGAGCAGTTCTTC	CASSLSRRELHNEQFF
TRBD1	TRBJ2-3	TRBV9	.	TGTGCCAGCAGCCAAGAGGGTGCAGGGGGCGTATATACGCAGTATTTT	CASSQEGAGGVYTQYF
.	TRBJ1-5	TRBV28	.	TGTGCCAGCAGTTCCCAGCTTGGAAGCAATCAGCCCCAGCATTTT	CASSSQLGSNQPQHF
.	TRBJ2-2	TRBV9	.	TGTGCCAGCAGCGTAGTAGCCAGGCTGGGGGCCGGGGAGCTGTTTTTT	CASSVVARLGAGELFF
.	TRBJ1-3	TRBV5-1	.	TGCGCCAGCACCCCAAGTGGCCCGGTAGGAGCGGGAAACACCATATATTTT	CASTPSGPVGAGNTIYF
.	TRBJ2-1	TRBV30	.	TGTGCCTGGAGTGTACCCCTCCCCTTGGGGTTTCACAATGAGCAGTTCTTC	CAWSVPLPLGFHNEQFF
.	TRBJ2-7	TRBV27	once	TGTGCCAGCAGTCTCTCGGGACACCCCCAGCCCTCCTACGAGCAGTACTTC	CASSLSGHPQPSYEQYF
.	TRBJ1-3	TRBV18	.	TGTGCCAGCTCACCACCACCTGGAAACACCATATATTTT	CASSPPPGNTIYF
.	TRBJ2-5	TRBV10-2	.	TGCGCCAGCAGTGAGAGACACCCCCAAGAGACCCAGTACTTC	CASSERHPQETQYF
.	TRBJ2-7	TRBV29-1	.	TGCAGCGTTGAAGACGGGGAAGCCACCTACGAGCAGTACTTC	CSVEDGEATYEQYF
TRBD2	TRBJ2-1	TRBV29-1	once	TGCAGCGGAAAGCGTGACCTAGCGGGCCTTGAGCAGTTCTTC	CSGKRDLAGLEQFF
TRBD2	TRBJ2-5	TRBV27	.	TGTGCCAGCAGTGGTAGCGGGGGGGCTTGGGAGACCCAGTACTTC	CASSGSGGAWETQYF
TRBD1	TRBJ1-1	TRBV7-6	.	TGTGCCAGCAGCTTAGATGACAGGGGTTATACTGAAGCTTTCTTT	CASSLDDRGYTEAFF
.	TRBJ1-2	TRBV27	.	TGTGCCAGCAATGAGAGCGGAGGAAGCTATGGCTACACCTTC	CASNESGGSYGYTF
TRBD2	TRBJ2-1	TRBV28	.	TGTGCCAGCAGTCCTCGTTTCCGGTTACCGGGCCCCGGGGGGGTTGAGCAGTTCTTC	CASSPRFRLPGPGGVEQFF
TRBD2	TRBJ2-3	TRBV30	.	TGTGCCTGGAGTACTGGACGGCAGCGGGGGTCGGATACGCAGTATTTT	CAWSTGRQRGSDTQYF
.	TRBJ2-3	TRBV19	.	TGTGCCAGTAGTATGAGAAGGGGCAGCACAGATACGCAGTATTTT	CASSMRRGSTDTQYF
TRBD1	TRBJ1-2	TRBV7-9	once	TGTGCCAGCAGCCATAGCGGGACAGCGGTTAATGGCTACACCTTC	CASSHSGTAVNGYTF
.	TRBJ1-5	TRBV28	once	TGTGCCAGCAGTTTTTTTGAACATGCAAAGGTACAGCCCCAGCATTTT	CASSFFEHAKVQPQHF
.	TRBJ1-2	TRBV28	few	TGTGCCAGCGCAACCGCGGCGGCTAACTATGGCTACACCTTC	CASATAAANYGYTF
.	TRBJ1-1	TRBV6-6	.	TGTGCCAGTAGGGGAGACACTGAAGCTTTCTTT	CASRGDTEAFF
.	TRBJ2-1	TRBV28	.	TGTGCCAGCAGCGACAATGAGCAGTTCTTC	CASSDNEQFF
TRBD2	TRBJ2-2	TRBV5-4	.	TGTGCCAGCAGCCGCGCCGGGACTAGCGGGGTGAACACCGGGGAGCTGTTTTTT	CASSRAGTSGVNTGELFF
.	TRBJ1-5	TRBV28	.	TGTGCCAGCAGTTTGAACCGGAGGTCGTGGGGCAATCAGCCCCAGCATTTT	CASSLNRRSWGNQPQHF
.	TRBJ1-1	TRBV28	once	TGTGCCAGCTGCCCGGCGGCGGGGGCTGAAGCTTTCTTT	CASCPAAGAEAFF
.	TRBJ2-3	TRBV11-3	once	TGTGCCAGCGGCCTCCTTGGGCGTACATCAGATACGCAGTATTTT	CASGLLGRTSDTQYF
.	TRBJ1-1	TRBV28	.	TGTGCCAGCAGTTCCGAGGGAGGGAACACTGAAGCTTTCTTT	CASSSEGGNTEAFF
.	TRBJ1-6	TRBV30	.	TGTGCCTGGAGTACCTCGGGCGGAGGGATTTCACCCCTCCACTTT	CAWSTSGGGISPLHF
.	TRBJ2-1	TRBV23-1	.	TGCGCCAGCAGGCCACAGGGCAATGAGCAGTTCTTC	CASRPQGNEQFF
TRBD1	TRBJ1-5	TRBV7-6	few	TGTGCCAGCAGCCACGGGACAGGGCGCAATCAGCCCCAGCATTTT	CASSHGTGRNQPQHF
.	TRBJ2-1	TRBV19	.	TGTGCCAGTAGTATGATTAGCGGCGACAATGAGCAGTTCTTC	CASSMISGDNEQFF
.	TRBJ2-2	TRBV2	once	TGTGCCAGCAGTGAAGCATACACCGGGGAGCTGTTTTTT	CASSEAYTGELFF
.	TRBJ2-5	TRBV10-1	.	TGCGCCAGCAGTGAAGAGACCCAGTACTTC	CASSEETQYF
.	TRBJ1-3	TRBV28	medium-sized	TGTGCCAGCAGTTTCAACTCCAACTCTGGAAACACCATATATTTT	CASSFNSNSGNTIYF
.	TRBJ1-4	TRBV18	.	TGTGCCAGCTCACCACCGCCGAAGGTCTTGACTAATGAAAAACTGTTTTTT	CASSPPPKVLTNEKLFF
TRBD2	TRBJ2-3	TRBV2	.	TGTGCCAGCAGTTCCCCACCGGGACTAGCGGGGGGGCAAGTTAGCACAGATACGCAGTATTTT	CASSSPPGLAGGQVSTDTQYF
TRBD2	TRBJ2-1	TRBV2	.	TGTGCCAGCAGTGAATGGCGGGAGGGATTCAATGAGCAGTTCTTC	CASSEWREGFNEQFF
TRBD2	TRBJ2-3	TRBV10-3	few	TGTGCCATCAGTGAGATTCGGGAGGTACGGAATACGCAGTATTTT	CAISEIREVRNTQYF
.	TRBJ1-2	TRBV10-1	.	TGCGCCAGCAGTGGACGAAGGGGGAGGTATGGGGGCTATGGCTACACCTTC	CASSGRRGRYGGYGYTF
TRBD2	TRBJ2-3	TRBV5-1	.	TGCGCCAGCAGCTCGGGACTAGGGGTTGGCTTCCCTAGCACAGATACGCAGTATTTT	CASSSGLGVGFPSTDTQYF